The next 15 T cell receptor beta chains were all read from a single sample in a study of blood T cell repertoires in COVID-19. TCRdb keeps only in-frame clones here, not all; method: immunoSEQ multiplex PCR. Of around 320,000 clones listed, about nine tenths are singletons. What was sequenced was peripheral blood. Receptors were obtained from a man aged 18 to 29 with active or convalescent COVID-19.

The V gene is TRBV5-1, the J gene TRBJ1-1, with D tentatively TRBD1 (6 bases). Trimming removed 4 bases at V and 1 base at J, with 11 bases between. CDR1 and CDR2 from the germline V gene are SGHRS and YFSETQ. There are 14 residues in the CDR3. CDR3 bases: TGCGCCAGCAGCCAGGGACATGAGAACACTGAAGCTTTCTTT. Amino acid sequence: CASSQGHENTEAFF.

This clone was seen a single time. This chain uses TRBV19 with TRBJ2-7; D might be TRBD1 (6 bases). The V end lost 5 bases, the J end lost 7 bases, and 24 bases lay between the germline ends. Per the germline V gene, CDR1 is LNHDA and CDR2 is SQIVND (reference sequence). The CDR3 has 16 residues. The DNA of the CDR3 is TGTGCCAGTAGTCGGTTCGAGAGGGGGAACTCTAGGGAGCAGTACTTC. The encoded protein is CASSRFERGNSREQYF.

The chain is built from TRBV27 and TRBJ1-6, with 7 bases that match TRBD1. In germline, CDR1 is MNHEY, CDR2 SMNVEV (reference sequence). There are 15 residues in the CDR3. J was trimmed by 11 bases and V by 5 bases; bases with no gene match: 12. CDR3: CASSLGGQILTPLHF. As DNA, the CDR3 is TGTGCCAGCAGTCTGGGGGGACAGATACTCACACCCCTCCACTTT.

CDR3 region: CATHFGREGKAFF. Here the CDR3 DNA reads TGTGCCACGCACTTTGGCAGGGAAGGAAAAGCTTTCTTT. The chain carries TRBV28 and TRBJ1-1; weak D call: TRBD1 (5 bases). The CDR3 covers 13 residues. The V end lost 10 bases, the J end lost 9 bases, and 21 bases lay between the germline ends. Germline values: CDR1 MDHEN, CDR2 SYDVKM.

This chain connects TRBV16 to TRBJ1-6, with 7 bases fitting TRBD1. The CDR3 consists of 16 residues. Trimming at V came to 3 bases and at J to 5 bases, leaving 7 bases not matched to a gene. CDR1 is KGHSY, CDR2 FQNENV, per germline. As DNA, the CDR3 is TGTGCCAGCAGCCAGCTAGGGACAGACAATAATTCACCCCTCCACTTT. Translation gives CASSQLGTDNNSPLHF.

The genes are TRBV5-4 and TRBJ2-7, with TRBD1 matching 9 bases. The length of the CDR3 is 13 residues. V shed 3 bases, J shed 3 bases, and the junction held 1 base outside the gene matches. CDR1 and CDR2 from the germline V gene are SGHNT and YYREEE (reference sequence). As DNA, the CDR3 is TGTGCCAGCAGCTCGGGACAGGGCTACGAGCAGTACTTC. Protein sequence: CASSSGQGYEQYF.

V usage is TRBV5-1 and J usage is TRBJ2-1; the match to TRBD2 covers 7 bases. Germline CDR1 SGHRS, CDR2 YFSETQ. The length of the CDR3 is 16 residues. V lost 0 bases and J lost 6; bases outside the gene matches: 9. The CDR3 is CASSLEAASGINEQFF. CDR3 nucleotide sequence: TGCGCCAGCAGCTTGGAGGCGGCTAGCGGTATCAATGAGCAGTTCTTC.

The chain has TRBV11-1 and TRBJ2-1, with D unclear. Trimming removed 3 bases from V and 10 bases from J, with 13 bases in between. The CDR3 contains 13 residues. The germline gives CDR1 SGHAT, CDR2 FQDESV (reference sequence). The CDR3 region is CASSFLGPGEQFF. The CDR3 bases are TGTGCCAGCAGCTTCCTCGGTCCAGGCGAGCAGTTCTTC. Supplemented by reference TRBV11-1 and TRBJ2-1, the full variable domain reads EAEVAQSPRYKITEKSQAVAFWCDPISGHATLYWYRQILGQGPELLVQFQDESVVDDSQLPKDRFSAERLKGVDSTLKIQPAELGDSAMYLCASSFLGPGEQFFGPGTRLTVL.

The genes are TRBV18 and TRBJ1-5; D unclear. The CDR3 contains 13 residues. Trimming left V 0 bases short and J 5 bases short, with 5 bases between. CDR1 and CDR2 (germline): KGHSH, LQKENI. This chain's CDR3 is CASSPPGDQPQHF. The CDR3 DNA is TGTGCCAGCTCACCACCAGGAGATCAGCCCCAGCATTTT.

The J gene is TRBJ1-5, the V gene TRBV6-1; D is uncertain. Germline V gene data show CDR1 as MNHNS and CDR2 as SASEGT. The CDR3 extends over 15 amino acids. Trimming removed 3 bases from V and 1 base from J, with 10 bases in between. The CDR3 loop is CASSERERSNQPQHF. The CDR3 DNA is TGTGCCAGCAGTGAGAGAGAGAGAAGCAATCAGCCCCAGCATTTT.

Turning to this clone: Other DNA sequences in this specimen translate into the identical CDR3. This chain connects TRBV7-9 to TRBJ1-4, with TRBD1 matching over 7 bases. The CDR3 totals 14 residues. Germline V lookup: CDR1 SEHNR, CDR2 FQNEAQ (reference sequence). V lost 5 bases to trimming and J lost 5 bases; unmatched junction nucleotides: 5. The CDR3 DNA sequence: TGTGCCAGCAGCCCCAGGGGGGCGAATGAAAAACTGTTTTTT. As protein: CASSPRGANEKLFF.

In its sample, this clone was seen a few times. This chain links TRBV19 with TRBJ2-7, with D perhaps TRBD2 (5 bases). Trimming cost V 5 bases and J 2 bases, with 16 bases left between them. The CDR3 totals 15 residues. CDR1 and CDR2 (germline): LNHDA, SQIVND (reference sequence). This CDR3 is CASSSQAEPTYEQYF. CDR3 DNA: TGTGCCAGTAGTTCTCAAGCGGAACCCACCTACGAGCAGTACTTC.

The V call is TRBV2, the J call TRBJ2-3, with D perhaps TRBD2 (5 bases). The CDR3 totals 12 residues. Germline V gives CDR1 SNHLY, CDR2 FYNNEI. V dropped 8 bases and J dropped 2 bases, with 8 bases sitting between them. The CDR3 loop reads CASGSFTDTQYF. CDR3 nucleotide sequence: TGTGCCAGCGGGAGTTTCACAGATACGCAGTATTTT.

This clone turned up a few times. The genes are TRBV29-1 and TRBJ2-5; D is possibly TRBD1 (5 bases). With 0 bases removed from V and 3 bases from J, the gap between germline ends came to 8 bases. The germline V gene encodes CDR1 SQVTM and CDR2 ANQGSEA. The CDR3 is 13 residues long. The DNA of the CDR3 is TGCAGCGTTGAAGAGATAGGGGAAGAGACCCAGTACTTC. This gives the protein CSVEEIGEETQYF.

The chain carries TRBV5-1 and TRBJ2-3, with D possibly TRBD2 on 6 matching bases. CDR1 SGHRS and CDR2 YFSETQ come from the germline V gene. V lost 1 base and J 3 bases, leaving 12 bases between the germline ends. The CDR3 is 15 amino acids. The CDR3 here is CASSLNPGVTDTQYF. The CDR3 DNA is TGCGCCAGCAGCTTGAACCCGGGAGTTACAGATACGCAGTATTTT. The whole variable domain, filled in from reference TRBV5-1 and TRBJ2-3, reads KAGVTQTPRYLIKTRGQQVTLSCSPISGHRSVSWYQQTPGQGLQFLFEYFSETQRNKGNFPGRFSGRQFSNSRSEMNVSTLELGDSALYLCASSLNPGVTDTQYFGPGTRLTVL.